These T cell receptor beta chains were read from a single sample in a study of blood T cell repertoires in COVID-19. Assay used: immunoSEQ multiplex PCR; TCRdb lists only in-frame clones, some missing. This sample yields 240,000 or so clones, of which 82% are seen a single time; around 1.9% belongs to the top ten. Sequencing was carried out using peripheral blood. The receptor source for this set is a woman of 80 years or more with acute or convalescent COVID-19. Each CDR3 is given with its conserved first and last residue. D genes are given only for firm matches. The size entry is marked missing in some rows and otherwise reads once, few, many or a size class.

D gene,clone size,J gene,V gene,CDR3 DNA,CDR3 protein
TRBD1,-,TRBJ1-5,TRBV10-3,TGTGCCATCAGTCCGGGACAGGGAGTAGAAGGCAATCAGCCCCAGCATTTT,CAISPGQGVEGNQPQHF
TRBD2,once,TRBJ2-1,TRBV18,TGTGCCAGCTCACGAAGAGGACTAGCTATCGTCGATGAGCAGTTCTTC,CASSRRGLAIVDEQFF
-,-,TRBJ2-1,TRBV7-9,TGTGCCAGCAGCTTAGGTCTAGTTAACAATGAGCAGTTCTTC,CASSLGLVNNEQFF
-,-,TRBJ1-1,TRBV19,TGTGCCAGTAGCGTGAGGGGCAGGGGCACTGAAGCTTTCTTT,CASSVRGRGTEAFF
TRBD2,-,TRBJ2-1,TRBV5-6,TGTGCCAGCAGACAGACCGGGACTAGCGGGAGAAATGAGCAGTTCTTC,CASRQTGTSGRNEQFF
TRBD1,-,TRBJ2-1,TRBV19,TGTGCCAGTAGTGCCCCCGGGACAGTGTACAATGAGCAGTTCTTC,CASSAPGTVYNEQFF
TRBD1,few,TRBJ2-7,TRBV24-1,TGTGCCACCAGTGATTTGCAAATCCGGGACAGGGTCATCTACGAGCAGTACTTC,CATSDLQIRDRVIYEQYF
TRBD2,-,TRBJ2-1,TRBV28,TGTGCCAGCAGTATACCGACGCGACTAGCGGGAGGCGGGGATGAGCAGTTCTTC,CASSIPTRLAGGGDEQFF
TRBD1,few,TRBJ1-2,TRBV6-2/TRBV6-3,TGTGCCAGCAGTAAGGACAGGGGCTATGGCTACACCTTC,CASSKDRGYGYTF
-,-,TRBJ2-1,TRBV4-3,TGCGCCAGCAGCCAAGATGCCGCCGCGAGCTCCTACAATGAGCAGTTCTTC,CASSQDAAASSYNEQFF
-,-,TRBJ1-1,TRBV5-1,TGCGCCAGCAGCTTGATCGCGGGGGCAGTGTACTCTGAAGCTTTCTTT,CASSLIAGAVYSEAFF
TRBD1,-,TRBJ1-5,TRBV2,TGTGCCAGCAGTGCACAGGGGCTGGGCAATCAGCCCCAGCATTTT,CASSAQGLGNQPQHF
-,-,TRBJ2-1,TRBV5-7,TGTGCCAGCAGCACCGGGGAGCAGTTCTTC,CASSTGEQFF
-,-,TRBJ2-5,TRBV11-1,TGTGCCAGCAGCCCCCGCACAGCTAGGAGGCAAGAGACCCAGTACTTC,CASSPRTARRQETQYF
-,-,TRBJ1-2,TRBV7-2,TGTGCCAGCAGCTTAATGTCCCTCAGGGGCCGAGGCTACACCTTC,CASSLMSLRGRGYTF
TRBD1,-,TRBJ1-1,TRBV6-5,TGTGCCAGCAGTTACGGACAGGGGGCCCCCAACACTGAAGCTTTCTTT,CASSYGQGAPNTEAFF
-,-,TRBJ1-3,TRBV6-1,TGTGCCAGCAGTGAACCCAGCTCTGGAAACACCATATATTTT,CASSEPSSGNTIYF
-,once,TRBJ2-1,TRBV6-5,TGTGCCAGCAGTTACTCGAATGCGAATGAGCAGTTCTTC,CASSYSNANEQFF